This entry lists 6 T cell receptor beta chains sequenced from one sample in a study of T-cell reconstitution after alpha-beta-depleted transplantation in children. The TCRbeta library incorporated unique molecular identifiers. A single record per CDR3 protein comes from TCRdb applying MiXCR to the PCR reads. The sample records hundreds of thousands of distinct CDR3 sequences, 15% to 20% being singletons. Sequenced here: PBMCs from the stem cell graft donor, sampled from the stem cell graft. These receptors were collected from a human donor who donated a stem cell graft to a child with acute myeloid leukemia.

This clonotype was seen only a few times. The chain combines TRBV20-1 with TRBJ2-2; possibly TRBD1 or TRBD2 for D (5 bases each). V lost 0 bases and J lost 2, with 13 bases in between. CDR1 DFQATT and CDR2 SNEGSKA come from the germline V gene (reference sequence). This CDR3 is 16 amino acids long. CDR3: CSARDSGTDNTGELFF. The CDR3 DNA sequence: TGCAGTGCTAGAGATTCCGGGACCGACAACACCGGGGAGCTGTTTTTT.

This clonotype was detected only a few times. V and J are TRBV4-3 and TRBJ2-1; D is uncertain. V lost 1 base, J lost 0 bases, and 10 bases lay in between. From germline, CDR1 is LGHNA and CDR2 YSLEER. CDR3 length: 16 residues. Here the CDR3 reads CASSQVWRSSYNEQFF. For the CDR3, the DNA is TGCGCCAGCAGCCAAGTATGGAGAAGCTCCTACAATGAGCAGTTCTTC.

This rearrangement joins TRBV9 to TRBJ1-1, with 7 bases fitting TRBD1. The germline gives CDR1 SGDLS, CDR2 YYNGEE. There are 15 residues in the CDR3. With 3 bases clipped from V and 2 bases from J, the junction kept 7 bases outside the gene matches. CDR3: CASSAGDSLNTEAFF. In nucleotides, the CDR3 is TGTGCCAGCAGCGCGGGGGACAGCCTAAACACTGAAGCTTTCTTT.

This clonotype was seen ten or more times. The CDR3 protein is CSVSRDPQETQYF. DNA for the CDR3: TGCAGCGTTAGCCGGGACCCCCAAGAGACCCAGTACTTC. This rearrangement joins TRBV29-1 to TRBJ2-5; D is perhaps TRBD1 or TRBD2 (5 bases each). Trimming shortened V by 5 bases and J by 1 base, and 11 bases separated the two germline ends. From germline, CDR1 is SQVTM and CDR2 ANQGSEA. The CDR3 has 13 amino acids.

This clonotype was seen a few times. The chain links TRBV29-1 to TRBJ2-1, with TRBD2 matching over 9 bases. The germline V gene has CDR1 SQVTM and CDR2 ANQGSEA. The V and J ends lost 4 bases and 4 bases, in that order; junction bases with no gene match: 8. This CDR3 is 15 amino acids long. The CDR3 reads CSVGGIAGVYNEQFF. The CDR3 DNA is TGCAGCGTTGGGGGAATAGCGGGGGTATACAATGAGCAGTTCTTC.

This sequence joins TRBV7-9 and TRBJ2-1; TRBD2 matches at 13 bases. Germline CDR1 is SEHNR and CDR2 is FQNEAQ (reference sequence). The CDR3 runs to 16 residues. The ends lost 4 bases at V and 5 bases at J; junction bases unmatched: 5. The CDR3 sequence is CASSSGLAGRNNEQFF. In DNA form, the CDR3 reads TGTGCCAGCAGCTCGGGACTAGCGGGGAGAAACAATGAGCAGTTCTTC.